The subject of this entry is one T cell receptor beta chain. This table comes from immunoSEQ multiplex PCR, and its TCRdb copy is limited to in-frame clones, with some not included. The sample carries 150,000 to 200,000 clones, less than 85% recorded once. This sample was taken from a study of blood T cell repertoires in COVID-19. Study in general: From T cells, B-cell-depleted T cells, or PBMCs came the material, which was cDNA or gDNA.

Cohorts were determined from participant-reported clinical history. The CDR3 length is 13 residues. From germline, CDR1 is SGHTS and CDR2 YDEGEE. V was shortened by 7 bases and J by 5 bases, with 12 bases between the two germline ends. Sequenced material: PBMCs or T cells enriched from blood (not recorded which). The TCR comes from a woman in her sixties with acute COVID-19. This sequence joins TRBV5-8 and TRBJ2-2; weak D call: TRBD1 (5 bases). Written as DNA, the CDR3 is TGTGCCAGCTCTGGCAGGGCGACCGGGGAGCTGTTTTTT. Protein product: CASSGRATGELFF.